This T cell receptor (beta chain) was obtained from a study of T cell clonality in common variable immunodeficiency. Equal genomic DNA amounts from CVID and control samples were sequenced. Measured with immunoSEQ multiplex PCR; TCRdb has only the in-frame clones, and not every one. This sample includes more than 20,000 clones with no singletons; its ten biggest clones take up approximately 2%. General observations from the study: Common variable immunodeficiency TCR beta sequences reportedly had fewer deletions and N-nucleotide insertions. Shared TCRbeta clones were fewer between CVID subjects than controls.

This clone has a count of ten or more. Its antigen is not identified. The observed sequence ends 3 residues before the CDR3 terminus, with the missing tail filled in from the germline J gene. CDR1 and CDR2 from the germline V gene are SGHTA and FQGNSA. V was pared by 1 base and J by 8 bases, with 14 bases between. There are 15 residues in the CDR3. This receptor was identified in a human donor with common variable immunodeficiency. The chain carries TRBV7-2 and TRBJ1-4; weak D call: TRBD1 (5 bases). Sequencing input: peripheral blood mononuclear cells. The CDR3 bases that were read are TGTGCCAGCAGCTTAGTCCCTGGGGAGGGGGAAAAA. Amino acids: CASSLVPGEGEK. The complete CDR3 reads CASSLVPGEGEKLFF.